This T cell receptor (beta chain) was sequenced during a study of blood T cells in healthy people across ages. General study findings and limits: PBMCs that were unsorted prevented a conclusive naive versus antigen-experienced comparison.

Using a J-beta primer mix together with a sample-barcoded 5' primer, a second PCR was run for about 6 to 12 cycles. The template-switch adaptor, which had 12 random nucleotides, put a tag on each cDNA molecule. TCRdb fed the 5' RACE reads into MiXCR, producing one record per CDR3 protein. The data hold about 1,000,000 distinct CDR3 sequences, with around 45% observed a single time. As to this clonotype: As yet, its antigen is unknown.

Per the germline V gene, CDR1 is SEHNR and CDR2 is FQNEAQ (reference sequence). CDR3 length: 16 amino acids. The junction had 6 bases not matched to a gene; V was cut back by 5 bases and J by 3 bases. Samples had at least 7 million PBMCs isolated from them. Extractions gave at least 6 micrograms of total RNA per sample. This sequence was found in a woman aged 60 to 75 in good health. The chain employs TRBV7-9 and TRBJ1-5; 11 positions agree with TRBD1. Sequences were obtained from blood. The CDR3 sequence is CASSRTGGPLNQPQHF. The CDR3 DNA reads TGTGCCAGCAGCAGGACAGGGGGCCCCCTCAATCAGCCCCAGCATTTT.